The 27 T cell receptor beta chains listed next were all sequenced from one sample in a study of blood T cells in healthy people across ages. The use of a sample-barcoded 5' primer and a J-beta primer mix characterized a second PCR of roughly 6 to 11 cycles. One entry per CDR3 protein, called by TCRdb with MiXCR from the 5' RACE reads. The table includes approximately 780,000 distinct CDR3 sequences, roughly 26% detected once. The sample also formed part of further work on T cells of mothers and their children.

What was sequenced was blood. These receptors originate from a boy aged 5-17 years in good health.

The table lists this clonotype with many counts. This chain links TRBV7-2 with TRBJ1-3; 7 bases align to TRBD1. Unmatched junction bases numbered 12, after V lost 2 bases and J lost 2 bases. Germline assignment: CDR1 SGHTA and CDR2 FQGNSA. CDR3 size: 18 residues. The CDR3 reads CASSLQVVGGATGNTIYF. For the CDR3, the DNA is TGTGCCAGCAGCTTACAAGTGGTAGGGGGCGCGACTGGAAACACCATATATTTT.

The chain has TRBV5-1 and TRBJ2-7; the D gene is possibly TRBD1 (6 bases). This CDR3 is built from 15 residues. The V gene's germline CDR1 is SGHRS and CDR2 YFSETQ. Trimming took 1 base from V and 0 from J, leaving 11 bases between them. The CDR3 loop is CASSLQQGTSYEQYF. The CDR3 coding sequence is TGCGCCAGCAGCTTGCAACAGGGCACCTCCTACGAGCAGTACTTC. Full variable domain (remainder filled in from reference TRBV5-1 and TRBJ2-7): KAGVTQTPRYLIKTRGQQVTLSCSPISGHRSVSWYQQTPGQGLQFLFEYFSETQRNKGNFPGRFSGRQFSNSRSEMNVSTLELGDSALYLCASSLQQGTSYEQYFGPGTRLTVT.

V usage is TRBV9 and J usage is TRBJ2-5, with D tentatively TRBD2 (7 bases). TRBJ2-1 matches the DNA end more closely, so the J call is doubtful. The germline CDR1 and CDR2 sequences are SGDLS and YYNGEE. The CDR3 length is 13 residues. CDR3 residues: CASSVARGAEQFF. In DNA, the CDR3 is TGTGCCAGCAGCGTAGCTCGGGGGGCTGAGCAGTTCTTC.

This clonotype was recorded a few times. The chain recombines TRBV6-5 with TRBJ2-1; D is possibly TRBD1 (6 bases). Near its end, the DNA agrees better with TRBJ2-7, so the J call may be wrong. The CDR3 totals 14 residues. CDR1 is MNHEY, CDR2 SVGAGI, per germline. The DNA of the CDR3 is TGTGCCAGCAGTCCCGACAGGACCGCCTACGAGCAGTACTTC. Residues: CASSPDRTAYEQYF.

The V and J genes are TRBV12-3 or TRBV12-4 and TRBJ2-7; D perhaps matches TRBD2 (7 bases). V lost 5 bases and J 6 bases, leaving 14 bases between the germline ends. The CDR3 loop spans 13 amino acids. DNA for the CDR3: TGTGCCAGCAGTCCCGGGGGGCCGCTCGAGCAGTACTTC. It yields the protein CASSPGGPLEQYF.

This clonotype was found a few times. This rearrangement joins TRBV7-9 to TRBJ1-4; the D gene is possibly TRBD1 (5 bases). V lost 4 bases and J 4 bases, leaving 19 bases between the germline ends. The CDR3 loop spans 17 amino acids. Looked up from germline, CDR1 is SEHNR and CDR2 is FQNEAQ (reference sequence). DNA of the CDR3: TGTGCCAGCAGCTCACTACCCCCGGGACGGAGTAATGAAAAACTGTTTTTT. It specifies CASSSLPPGRSNEKLFF.

This sequence joins TRBV10-3 and TRBJ2-1; D gene unclear. There are 12 residues in the CDR3. Trimming pared 1 base from V and 10 bases from J, leaving 8 bases between. CDR1 is ENHRY and CDR2 is SYGVKD in the germline V gene. CDR3 DNA sequence: TGTGCCATCAGTGAGTTTGGCCAGGAGCAGTTCTTC. It translates to CAISEFGQEQFF.

This clonotype was seen only a few times. The V and J genes are TRBV5-1 and TRBJ1-2, with D unresolved. The V end lost 0 bases, the J end lost 8 bases, and 11 bases lay between the germline ends. Germline CDR1 is SGHRS and CDR2 is YFSETQ. The CDR3 is made up of 13 amino acids. The CDR3 here is CASSLGSNFGYTF. The CDR3 DNA reads as TGCGCCAGCAGCTTGGGGTCCAATTTCGGCTACACCTTC.

The chain links TRBV4-1 to TRBJ2-7; 7 bases are shared with TRBD1. Gene TRBJ2-1 matches the end of the DNA better, so the J call may be wrong. This CDR3 spans 16 amino acids. Germline V CDR1 and CDR2: MGHRA, YSYEKL. The CDR3 loop reads CASSENPGQPYNEQFF. Written as DNA, the CDR3 is TGCGCCAGCAGCGAAAACCCGGGACAGCCATACAATGAGCAGTTCTTC.

The gene calls are TRBV25-1 and TRBJ2-3; D call uncertain. Germline CDR1 is MGHDK and CDR2 is SYGVNS. V was clipped by 3 bases and J by 4 bases, with 11 bases between them. The CDR3 sequence is 14 residues long. The CDR3: CASSDRRLADTQYF. DNA of the CDR3: TGTGCCAGCAGTGACCGAAGGTTGGCAGATACGCAGTATTTT.

This clonotype appeared a few times. The chain combines TRBV20-1 with TRBJ2-3; the D gene is possibly TRBD2 (6 bases). Germline V gives CDR1 DFQATT, CDR2 SNEGSKA (reference sequence). This CDR3 has 13 residues. V was clipped by 6 bases and J by 3 bases, with 13 bases between them. The CDR3 DNA sequence: TGCAGTGCGGACCACCTAGCGACAGATACGCAGTATTTT. Translating it yields CSADHLATDTQYF.

CDR3 in amino acids: CASIQTGQGVDYEQYF. The CDR3 coding sequence is TGTGCCAGCATCCAGACGGGACAGGGGGTGGACTACGAGCAGTACTTC. The chain combines TRBV7-9 with TRBJ2-7; 11 nucleotides align to TRBD1. V shed 7 bases, J shed 3 bases, and the junction held 11 bases outside the gene matches. CDR1 is SEHNR, CDR2 FQNEAQ, per germline (reference sequence). This CDR3 has 16 amino acids.

The rearrangement joins TRBV10-2 to TRBJ2-5; TRBD1 matches 8 bases. V lost 6 bases to trimming and J lost 5 bases; unmatched junction nucleotides: 11. The CDR3 runs 15 residues. CDR1 and CDR2 (germline): WSHSY, SAAADI. CDR3 loop: CASRGLQGAGETQYF. The DNA for the CDR3 is TGCGCCAGCAGGGGGCTCCAGGGGGCCGGGGAGACCCAGTACTTC.

The chain has TRBV4-1 and TRBJ1-5; a weak D match, TRBD1 (5 bases). V gave up 4 bases and J gave up 4 bases, with 14 bases separating them. Germline loops: CDR1 MGHRA, CDR2 YSYEKL. The CDR3 contains 15 residues. CDR3: CASSPRDLNNQPQHF. The CDR3, as DNA: TGCGCCAGCAGCCCCCGGGACCTAAATAATCAGCCCCAGCATTTT.

The chain has TRBV5-1 and TRBJ2-1, with D tentatively TRBD1 or TRBD2 (5 bases each). Germline CDR1 is SGHRS and CDR2 is YFSETQ. The CDR3 consists of 16 residues. V dropped 4 bases and J dropped 0 bases, with 14 bases sitting between them. CDR3 nucleotide sequence: TGCGCCAGCAGCCCCGGGGCGAGCGACTCCTACAATGAGCAGTTCTTC. It specifies CASSPGASDSYNEQFF.

This rearrangement joins TRBV7-3 to TRBJ2-5, with 10 positions matching TRBD2. This CDR3 has 17 residues. The trim removed 2 bases at V and 4 bases at J, leaving 10 bases unmatched. Per germline, CDR1 SGHTA and CDR2 FQGTGA. CDR3 nucleotides: TGTGCCAGCAGCTTAGGGGTCGCAGCGGGGGGGCGAGAGACCCAGTACTTC. Residues: CASSLGVAAGGRETQYF.

This chain uses TRBV6-5 with TRBJ2-7; 9 bases are shared with TRBD1. With the DNA end fitting TRBJ2-1 better, the J assignment may be wrong. This CDR3 comprises 14 residues. Germline V lookup: CDR1 MNHEY, CDR2 SVGAGI. CDR3 DNA sequence: TGTGCCAGCCGAGGACAGGGGACCTACAATGAGCAGTTCTTC. Amino acids: CASRGQGTYNEQFF.

The CDR3 nucleotides are TGTGCCAGCAGTGGGTGGACTAGCGGGGGACAAGAGACCCAGTACTTC. Its protein is CASSGWTSGGQETQYF. V gene TRBV6-1 combines with J gene TRBJ2-5; 13 bases are a match to TRBD2. The germline V gene has CDR1 MNHNS and CDR2 SASEGT. The CDR3 loop spans 16 amino acids. V trimming: 4 bases; J trimming: 2 bases; junction bases outside the gene matches: 4.

This clonotype has a handful of counts. The genes are TRBV12-5 and TRBJ1-6, with D unresolved. Between the trimmed V and J ends, which lost 5 bases and 10 bases, there was a span of 9 bases. CDR1 is LGHNT, CDR2 FRNRAP, per germline. The CDR3 is 12 amino acids. The CDR3 is CASGPAGSPLHF. For the CDR3, the DNA is TGTGCTAGTGGTCCCGCGGGCTCACCCCTCCACTTT.

This sequence joins TRBV14 and TRBJ2-1; D is unresolved. The CDR3 is 13 residues long. The V end lost 2 bases, the J end lost 4 bases, and 6 bases lay between the germline ends. Germline V gives CDR1 SGHDN, CDR2 FVKESK. DNA for the CDR3: TGTGCCAGCAGCCAACACAAGTACAATGAGCAGTTCTTC. This codes for CASSQHKYNEQFF.

This clonotype was seen only a few times. V usage is TRBV6-5 and J usage is TRBJ1-2; TRBD1 matches 7 bases. Germline trimming cut 2 bases from V and 0 bases from J; bases unmatched to any gene: 6. The germline CDR1 and CDR2 sequences are MNHEY and SVGAGI. The CDR3 covers 16 residues. DNA for the CDR3: TGTGCCAGCAGTTACGACAGGGAGCCTTCTAACTATGGCTACACCTTC. Protein sequence: CASSYDREPSNYGYTF.

The chain employs TRBV9 and TRBJ2-5; the D call may be TRBD1 or TRBD2 (6 bases each). The germline V gene encodes CDR1 SGDLS and CDR2 YYNGEE. The CDR3 length is 14 residues. V was shortened by 4 bases and J by 4 bases, with 14 bases between the two germline ends. The CDR3 here is CASSPPGAGETQYF. The CDR3 DNA follows: TGTGCCAGCAGCCCCCCGGGGGCGGGAGAGACCCAGTACTTC. The whole variable domain, filled in from reference TRBV9 and TRBJ2-5, reads DSGVTQTPKHLITATGQRVTLRCSPRSGDLSVYWYQQSLDQGLQFLIQYYNGEERAKGNILERFSAQQFPDLHSELNLSSLELGDSALYFCASSPPGAGETQYFGPGTRLLVL.

V is TRBV24-1 and J is TRBJ2-7; tentatively, D is TRBD1 (5 bases). The CDR3 is 12 residues long. Trimming took off 9 bases at V and 3 bases at J, with 11 bases between the two ends. The V gene's germline CDR1 is KGHDR and CDR2 SFDVKD. CDR3 sequence (DNA): TGTGCCACCTGGCGACAGTTCTACGAGCAGTACTTC. Amino acid sequence: CATWRQFYEQYF.

The J gene is TRBJ1-5, the V gene TRBV27, with D possibly TRBD1 on 5 matching bases. Germline V gene lookup returns CDR1 MNHEY and CDR2 SMNVEV (reference sequence). The CDR3 runs 17 residues. The V gene lost 7 bases and the J gene lost 4 bases, with 23 bases spanning the gap. The CDR3 DNA reads TGTGCCAGCACCCACTACGACCAGGGATGGGGAAATCAGCCCCAGCATTTT. Its protein product is CASTHYDQGWGNQPQHF.

This clonotype occurred many times. The chain employs TRBV5-1 and TRBJ2-5; D may be TRBD2 (6 bases). Per germline, CDR1 SGHRS and CDR2 YFSETQ. V lost 1 base to trimming and J lost 9 bases, with 7 bases between them. This CDR3 has 11 residues. CDR3 loop: CASSLREAQYF. The CDR3 coding sequence is TGCGCCAGCAGCTTGAGGGAGGCCCAGTACTTC.

The rearrangement joins TRBV3-1 to TRBJ1-1, with unresolved D. V was shortened by 1 base and J by 3 bases, with 6 bases between the two germline ends. The CDR3 totals 13 residues. Per the germline V gene, CDR1 is LGHDT and CDR2 is YNNKEL (reference sequence). CDR3 residues: CASSQGWYTEAFF. DNA for the CDR3: TGTGCCAGCAGCCAAGGATGGTACACTGAAGCTTTCTTT.

The V gene is TRBV20-1, the J gene TRBJ2-5; maybe TRBD2 (5 bases). The DNA end favors TRBJ2-7, so the J call may be wrong. Germline values: CDR1 DFQATT, CDR2 SNEGSKA (reference sequence). The CDR3 contains 14 residues. CDR3 coding DNA: TGCAGTGCTAGAGATCCTTTCGAGGGCTACGAGCAGTACTTC. It codes for CSARDPFEGYEQYF.